This T cell receptor beta chain was identified in a study of beta chain features in type 1 diabetes. The V and J ends lost 0 bases and 2 bases respectively, with 12 bases between them. There are 16 residues in the CDR3. Germline V gene lookup returns CDR1 SGHTA and CDR2 FQGNSA. Based on CD45RO/CCR7/CD25/CD127/CD95/CD27, CD4+ regulatory, stem cell-like memory, naive and central memory cells were sorted. Of the isolated RNA, all was reverse transcribed, and so the sequenced material was expressed TCRB transcripts. Assay: immunoSEQ multiplex PCR; the TCRdb copy retains only in-frame clones and omits some. The table has 300,000 or so clones, less than 9.5% seen once. This clone appeared many times.

V is TRBV7-2 and J is TRBJ2-3; the D gene is possibly TRBD1 (5 bases). This TCR was sampled from a young woman in good health. Sequencing was carried out using central memory CD4+ T cells from blood. CDR3 residues: CASSLAPQGSTDTQYF. As DNA, the CDR3 is TGTGCCAGCAGCTTAGCTCCGCAGGGTTCCACAGATACGCAGTATTTT.